The subject of this entry is one TCR beta chain. This sample is part of a study of early T cells in non-severe SARS-CoV-2 infection. TCRdb reprocessed the 5' RACE reads with MiXCR, giving one entry per CDR3 protein. Among approximately 70,000 distinct CDR3 sequences listed, 10% to 15% were seen once. Germline CDR1 and CDR2: MNHEY and SMNVEV (reference sequence). The V end lost 5 bases, the J end lost 6 bases, and 8 bases lay between the germline ends. The CDR3 totals 13 residues. The TCR comes from an adult who was a healthcare worker with PCR-confirmed SARS-CoV-2 infection or an uninfected control (not recorded which). Source material: whole blood. This rearrangement joins TRBV27 to TRBJ1-6; D gene uncertain. CDR3 residues: CASSLQINSPLHF. Written as DNA, the CDR3 is TGTGCCAGCAGTCTACAGATTAATTCACCCCTCCACTTT.